This T cell receptor beta chain originates from a study of CD8 T cells in ankylosing spondylitis. Ten or more counts support this clonotype. Its antigen is not identified. Overall study results and limits: Some of these motif variants have turned up before, in reports on reactive arthritis synovial fluid and blood. A motif in TCR beta, a set of eight highly homologous variants, appeared characteristic of ankylosing spondylitis blood. The study looked at matched synovial fluid samples from ankylosing spondylitis patients. Disease-linked clones were reported to be significantly enriched there.

Researchers built TCR beta libraries using quantitative 5'-RACE with molecular barcodes. TCRdb ran MiXCR on the 5' RACE reads and lists one entry per CDR3 protein. The sample shows some 240,000 distinct CDR3 sequences, under 30% of them seen only once. The CDR3 extends over 15 amino acids. Germline CDR1 SGHTA, CDR2 FQGNSA. Trimming removed 4 bases from V and 4 bases from J; junction bases left unmatched: 7. The sequencing input was blood, either unsorted or a sorted T cell fraction (not recorded which). The TCR originated in a male donor with ankylosing spondylitis or in good health (not recorded which). The chain carries TRBV7-2 and TRBJ1-3; 7 bases map to TRBD1. The CDR3 coding sequence is TGTGCCAGCAGCTACCGGGGACAGCGAGGAAACACCATATATTTT. It translates to CASSYRGQRGNTIYF.